The source of this TCR beta chain is a study of T cells in Graves' hyperthyroidism and ophthalmopathy. Study-wide points: Ophthalmopathy was told apart from stable hyperthyroidism by a 13 V-J model. Most thyroid clonotypes expanded above 0.001 appeared in blood too.

This clonotype was detected ten times or more. Antigen specificity is unknown. Clinical symptoms, serum thyroxine and TRAb, thyroid ultrasound and orbital computed tomography together formed the diagnostic basis. The trim removed 6 bases at V and 0 bases at J, leaving 13 bases unmatched. In germline, CDR1 is DFQATT, CDR2 SNEGSKA (reference sequence). There are 17 residues in the CDR3. Amplification of TCR beta CDR3 regions used RNA as the template. In the first-round RT-PCR of the TCR CDR3, the HTBI primer set was used. One entry per CDR3 protein, called by TCRdb with MiXCR from the multiplex PCR reads. The profile covers approximately 690,000 distinct CDR3 sequences, with roughly 15% appearing a single time and about an eighth taken by the ten largest.

This sequence joins TRBV20-1 and TRBJ1-5, with 8 positions matching TRBD1. The sequencing input was blood. The TCR sequence derives from a woman aged 45 to 65 with Graves' ophthalmopathy. CDR3 amino acids: CSAKKPRDRNSNQPQHF. The DNA for the CDR3 is TGCAGTGCCAAAAAACCCCGGGACAGGAATAGCAATCAGCCCCAGCATTTT.